The 13 T cell receptor beta chains below were found in one sample sequenced in a study of CD8 T cells in ankylosing spondylitis. One entry per CDR3 protein, called by TCRdb with MiXCR from the 5' RACE reads. The sample contains about 100,000 distinct CDR3 sequences, 8.5% to 9% of which appear only once. The sequenced material came from blood, either unsorted or a sorted T cell fraction (not recorded which). The receptors here all came from a male donor with ankylosing spondylitis or in good health (not recorded which).

This clonotype was counted at least ten times. The chain is built from TRBV7-8 and TRBJ2-3; D may be TRBD1 (6 bases). The CDR3 runs 13 residues. Germline CDR1 is SGHVS and CDR2 is FQNEAQ. V lost 6 bases to trimming and J lost 5 bases, with 12 bases between them. The DNA of the CDR3 is TGTGCCAGCAGAACAGGGTTAGAAGATACGCAGTATTTT. This encodes CASRTGLEDTQYF. Drawing the rest from reference TRBV7-8 and TRBJ2-3, the complete variable domain is GAGVSQSPRYKVAKRGQDVALRCDPISGHVSLFWYQQALGQGPEFLTYFQNEAQLDKSGLPSDRFFAERPEGSVSTLKIQRTQQEDSAVYLCASRTGLEDTQYFGPGTRLTVL.

This clonotype has at least ten counts. This sequence joins TRBV4-1 and TRBJ1-5; TRBD1 matches at 7 bases. Germline V lookup: CDR1 MGHRA, CDR2 YSYEKL. Trimming at V came to 2 bases and at J to 0 bases, leaving 10 bases not matched to a gene. This CDR3 comprises 18 residues. As DNA, the CDR3 is TGCGCCAGCAGCCAAATCGGACAGGCCGGATATAGCAATCAGCCCCAGCATTTT. Translation gives CASSQIGQAGYSNQPQHF.

This clonotype was seen ten or more times. V usage is TRBV7-3 and J usage is TRBJ2-5; D is undetermined. The germline gives CDR1 SGHTA, CDR2 FQGTGA. The V gene lost 3 bases and the J gene lost 5 bases, with 13 bases spanning the gap. This CDR3 is built from 14 residues. CDR3 loop: CASSLMGRTETQYF. In DNA, the CDR3 is TGTGCCAGCAGCTTGATGGGCAGAACCGAGACCCAGTACTTC.

This clonotype was detected ten times or more. The chain is built from TRBV5-1 and TRBJ1-1; D not resolved. The V gene lost 0 bases and the J gene lost 5 bases, with 17 bases spanning the gap. Germline V gene lookup returns CDR1 SGHRS and CDR2 YFSETQ. This CDR3 has 16 amino acids. CDR3 DNA: TGCGCCAGCAGCTTGGGCGCCCTTGAACGGGGTACTGAAGCTTTCTTT. Protein sequence: CASSLGALERGTEAFF.

The V call is TRBV14, the J call TRBJ1-6; 7 bases line up with TRBD1. Germline V lookup: CDR1 SGHDN, CDR2 FVKESK. The V and J ends lost 6 bases and 10 bases, in that order; junction bases with no gene match: 9. The CDR3 consists of 14 residues. The CDR3 loop reads CASREGGGASPLHF. The CDR3 nucleotides read TGTGCCAGCAGAGAGGGAGGGGGCGCCTCACCCCTCCACTTT.

This clonotype was observed at least ten times. The rearrangement links TRBV10-2 to TRBJ1-6; 9 bases are shared with TRBD1. The germline V gene encodes CDR1 WSHSY and CDR2 SAAADI. Losses at the gene ends were 6 bases for V and 6 bases for J; bases not matched to a gene: 12. This CDR3 region has 17 residues. This CDR3 reads CASRDPYRQGGNSPLHF. For the CDR3, the DNA is TGCGCCAGCAGGGACCCATACCGACAGGGGGGTAATTCACCCCTCCACTTT.

V is TRBV7-9 and J is TRBJ2-4; tentative D call: TRBD2 (5 bases). Trimming removed 1 base at V and 6 bases at J, with 16 bases between. Germline CDR1 SEHNR, CDR2 FQNEAQ (reference sequence). This CDR3 spans 16 amino acids. For the CDR3, the DNA is TGTGCCAGCAGCTTAGTCGTCCTGCAGGAGGCAAACATTCAGTACTTC. This codes for CASSLVVLQEANIQYF. Variable domain in full (rest from reference TRBV7-9 and TRBJ2-4): DTGVSQNPRHKITKRGQNVTFRCDPISEHNRLYWYRQTLGQGPEFLTYFQNEAQLEKSRLLSDRFSAERPKGSFSTLEIQRTEQGDSAMYLCASSLVVLQEANIQYFGAGTRLSVL.

This clonotype was seen many times. V gene TRBV20-1 combines with J gene TRBJ2-3; 11 bases are shared with TRBD2. The trim removed 3 bases at V and 2 bases at J, leaving 1 base unmatched. Germline CDR1 reads DFQATT; CDR2 reads SNEGSKA (reference sequence). The CDR3 sequence is 14 residues long. The CDR3 sequence is CSARTSGDTDTQYF. The CDR3 bases are TGCAGTGCTAGGACTAGCGGGGACACAGATACGCAGTATTTT.

This clonotype was seen ten or more times. The V call is TRBV28, the J call TRBJ2-1; D gene unclear. The CDR3 is 14 residues long. Germline CDR1 MDHEN, CDR2 SYDVKM. Trimming removed 3 bases at V and 4 bases at J, with 10 bases between. The CDR3 nucleotides are TGTGCCAGCAGTTTCCGGCTCGGGTACAATGAGCAGTTCTTC. As protein: CASSFRLGYNEQFF. The complete variable domain, with remaining parts taken from reference TRBV28 and TRBJ2-1, reads DVKVTQSSRYLVKRTGEKVFLECVQDMDHENMFWYRQDPGLGLRLIYFSYDVKMKEKGDIPEGYSVSREKKERFSLILESASTNQTSMYLCASSFRLGYNEQFFGPGTRLTVL.

This clonotype has at least ten counts. The chain employs TRBV12-3 or TRBV12-4 and TRBJ2-3; D uncertain. Trimming left V 0 bases short and J 1 base short, with 8 bases between. The CDR3 is 15 amino acids. The CDR3 DNA sequence: TGTGCCAGCAGTTTAGCCACAATAGGCACAGATACGCAGTATTTT. This translates into CASSLATIGTDTQYF.

This clonotype was observed at least ten times. The genes are TRBV20-1 and TRBJ2-2, with D maybe TRBD2 (5 bases). V was pared by 1 base and J by 4 bases, with 10 bases between. This CDR3 is 14 amino acids long. CDR1 DFQATT and CDR2 SNEGSKA come from the germline V gene (reference sequence). The CDR3 DNA reads as TGCAGTGCTAGAGGGTATACTAGCACCGGGGAGCTGTTTTTT. This translates into CSARGYTSTGELFF.

At least ten counts were recorded for this clonotype. This chain links TRBV15 with TRBJ2-6; perhaps TRBD2 as D (6 bases). Trimming shortened V by 1 base and J by 0 bases, and 10 bases separated the two germline ends. Germline V CDR1 and CDR2: LNHNV, YYDKDF (reference sequence). CDR3 length: 17 residues. The CDR3, as DNA: TGTGCCACCAGCAGAGTGGCGGGAACCTCTGGGGCCAACGTCCTGACTTTC. It encodes CATSRVAGTSGANVLTF. Complete variable domain (other parts from reference TRBV15 and TRBJ2-6): DAMVIQNPRYQVTQFGKPVTLSCSQTLNHNVMYWYQQKSSQAPKLLFHYYDKDFNNEADTPDNFQSRRPNTSFCFLDIRSPGLGDTAMYLCATSRVAGTSGANVLTFGAGSRLTVL.

There are many counts of this clonotype. V usage is TRBV2 and J usage is TRBJ1-1; weak D call: TRBD1 (5 bases). The CDR3 covers 16 residues. V lost 0 bases and J 2 bases, leaving 13 bases between the germline ends. Germline CDR1 SNHLY, CDR2 FYNNEI. CDR3 residues: CASSEAYGHENTEAFF. The CDR3 DNA is TGTGCCAGCAGTGAAGCGTACGGACACGAAAACACTGAAGCTTTCTTT.